This TCR beta chain was observed in a study of shared clonotypes between healthy human individuals. Study conclusions and caveats: Generation probabilities were higher for clonotypes shared across all four sorted-subset donors than for unshared ones.

With respect to this clone: Its specificity is not known.

The CDR3 contains 11 residues. CDR1 SGHAT and CDR2 FQDESV come from the germline V gene (reference sequence). V was trimmed by 10 bases and J by 5 bases, leaving 11 bases between them. Data came from immunoSEQ multiplex PCR; TCRdb stores just in-frame clones and leaves some out. Among around 1.1 million clones listed, about 80% were seen once. The chain is built from TRBV11-1 and TRBJ2-5; D is uncertain. This sequence originates from a man younger than 35 in good health. Some clones in this sample may be carry-over from other donors' samples. Sequenced material: memory CD4+ T cells from PBMCs. Subset denoted: CD45RA-negative fraction. CDR3 in amino acids: CATIVGETQYF. The CDR3 DNA follows: TGTGCCACAATAGTGGGGGAGACCCAGTACTTC.